This T cell receptor beta chain emerged from a study of Ad26.COV2.S vaccination and SARS-CoV-2 variants. Overall study: Ad26.COV2.S, an intramuscular injection, was given once or twice 56 days apart.

Study-level points and caveats: Considerable breadth of spike-specific CD8+ and CD4+ T cell responses has reportedly been documented following vaccination. Placebo recipients had lower spike-specific TCR breadth than vaccine recipients. The study found similar non-spike TCR breadth in vaccine and placebo recipients.

Germline CDR1 and CDR2: LGHDT and YNNKEL (reference sequence). Trimming pared 8 bases from V and 2 bases from J, leaving 9 bases between. This CDR3 contains 12 residues. TCRdb keeps only in-frame clones here, not all; method: immunoSEQ multiplex PCR. Among a few hundred thousand clones, about 83% were seen once, and the ten largest hold approximately 7.8%. Sample treatment: roughly 19 received Ad26.COV2.S at low or high dose, single or two shots; roughly five received placebo; per-sample allocation not given. Collection of samples fell on day 63 after the first vaccine or placebo injection. Concerning this clone itself: Its antigen is unidentified.

The sequences come from peripheral blood, collected in a trial of Ad26.COV2.S vaccine versus placebo. This receptor was identified in a person between 18 and 65 years old who received the Ad26.COV2.S COVID-19 vaccine or a placebo. J is TRBJ2-5 and V is TRBV3-1 (or the pseudogene TRBV3-2); D assignment may be TRBD1 or TRBD2 (5 bases each). Written as DNA, the CDR3 is TGTGCCAGCGAGGGGATACAAGAGACCCAGTACTTC. It is translated as CASEGIQETQYF.